Reported below is one T cell receptor beta chain. V was trimmed by 2 bases and J by 10 bases, leaving 12 bases between them. Germline-derived CDR1 and CDR2 are WNHNN and SYGVQD (reference sequence). The CDR3 is made up of 12 amino acids. The data stem from a study of blood T cell repertoires in COVID-19. Whole-study context: Some COVID-19 samples were acute and others convalescent; all came from the United States, Italy and Spain. T cells, B-cell-depleted T cells, or PBMCs supplied cDNA or gDNA.

Source study methods: Scientists estimated how many nucleated cells there were by amplifying reference gene primers. Profiling relied on immunoSEQ multiplex PCR, and the TCRdb table lists in-frame clones only, not all of them. Clonal size and the V and J genes are those of that table, whereas D and trimming came from the DNA. The sample contains roughly 250,000 clones, 84% of which appear only once. The sample comprised peripheral blood. V and J are TRBV10-1 and TRBJ2-7, with a weak D call TRBD2 (5 bases). The TCR comes from a human donor in a cohort sampled during active COVID-19. This chain's CDR3 is CASSEHTSGQYF. CDR3 nucleotides: TGCGCCAGCAGTGAGCACACCAGCGGCCAGTACTTC.